This record looks at one T cell receptor beta chain sequence and its context. Measured with immunoSEQ multiplex PCR; TCRdb has only the in-frame clones, and not every one. This table has about 240,000 clones, around 88% appearing once. The CDR3 spans 14 residues. Germline V CDR1 and CDR2: LNHDA, SQIVND (reference sequence). V was pared by 4 bases and J by 2 bases, with 11 bases between. This specimen belongs to a study of blood T cell repertoires in COVID-19. Study in general: T cells, B-cell-depleted T cells, or PBMCs supplied cDNA or gDNA.

Sequenced material: peripheral blood. The chain couples TRBV19 to TRBJ1-2; D might be TRBD1 (6 bases). The receptor comes from an elderly man with acute or convalescent COVID-19. DNA for the CDR3: TGTGCCAGTAGTACCGGGGGGGGCAACTATGGCTACACCTTC. This encodes CASSTGGGNYGYTF.